The 19 T cell receptor beta chains listed next were all sequenced from one sample in a study of cytomegalovirus exposure and HLA in healthy donors. In the PCR, 60 Vbeta and 13 Jbeta primers were used. Libraries were prepared by immunoSEQ multiplex PCR; TCRdb keeps only in-frame clonotypes and omits some of them. The data contain some 180,000 clones, about 10% of them singletons. Sequencing was performed on PBMCs. The receptors were gathered from a woman in her 30s in good health and CMV-seropositive.

The chain joins TRBV5-1 to TRBJ2-3; D is ambiguous. CDR3 size: 14 residues. From germline, CDR1 is SGHRS and CDR2 YFSETQ. The germline V and J ends were trimmed by 0 bases and 5 bases, with 10 bases remaining between them. CDR3 in amino acids: CASSLDSPRDTQYF. The CDR3 DNA reads as TGCGCCAGCAGCTTGGACTCCCCCCGAGATACGCAGTATTTT.

J is TRBJ1-5 and V is TRBV15; possibly TRBD1 for D (6 bases). Trimming left V 0 bases short and J 9 bases short, with 18 bases between. The CDR3 is 16 amino acids. Germline V lookup: CDR1 LNHNV, CDR2 YYDKDF (reference sequence). CDR3 coding DNA: TGTGCCACCAGCAGAGATGGGGGGGCCCACGGTCGGCCCCAGCATTTT. As protein: CATSRDGGAHGRPQHF.

This clone has a handful of counts. The chain is built from TRBV10-1 and TRBJ2-7, with 9 bases fitting TRBD2. After removal of 0 bases from V and 2 bases from J, the junction contained 5 bases not matched to a gene. The CDR3 consists of 16 residues. The germline gives CDR1 WNHNN, CDR2 SYGVQD (reference sequence). Here the CDR3 reads CASSESAVAGAYEQYF. The CDR3, as DNA: TGCGCCAGCAGTGAGTCTGCGGTAGCGGGAGCCTACGAGCAGTACTTC.

Comment on this clone: Different DNA sequences within this sample yield the same CDR3. The CDR3 nucleotides are TGTGCCAGCAGCTTAGCATCCGGGGGGAGTAACTATGGCTACACCTTC. Translated, it gives CASSLASGGSNYGYTF. The chain has TRBV7-9 and TRBJ1-2, with a weak D call TRBD1 (5 bases). CDR1 and CDR2 from the germline V gene are SEHNR and FQNEAQ (reference sequence). Between the trimmed V and J ends, which lost 0 bases and 1 base, there was a span of 12 bases. This CDR3 has 16 residues.

This clone was counted between two and nine times. The chain has TRBV30 and TRBJ1-3; D uncertain. This CDR3 region has 13 residues. From germline, CDR1 is GTSNPN and CDR2 SVGIG (reference sequence). Trimming stripped 5 bases from V and 4 bases from J, with 12 bases between. DNA of the CDR3: TGTGCCTGGGGTCTCGTCGGGGGAAACACCATATATTTT. Translated: CAWGLVGGNTIYF.

The chain recombines TRBV7-3 with TRBJ2-1, with 11 bases identical to TRBD2. With V trimmed by 1 base and J by 5 bases, 10 bases remained unmatched. Per the germline V gene, CDR1 is SGHTA and CDR2 is FQGTGA. There are 18 residues in the CDR3. CDR3 bases: TGTGCCAGCAGCTTAATAGCGGGAGGGTCTTTGTGGGACAATGAGCAGTTCTTC. This gives the protein CASSLIAGGSLWDNEQFF.

This clone occurred a few times. This chain joins TRBV6-1 and TRBJ2-7, with D maybe TRBD2 (6 bases). The CDR3 consists of 14 residues. In germline, CDR1 is MNHNS, CDR2 SASEGT. V lost 4 bases and J 3 bases, leaving 13 bases between the germline ends. The CDR3 sequence: CASSVVDYNYEQYF. The CDR3 DNA sequence: TGTGCCAGCAGTGTCGTGGACTATAACTACGAGCAGTACTTC.

The chain recombines TRBV5-6 with TRBJ1-3, with 9 nucleotides matching TRBD1. This CDR3 has 16 amino acids. Germline lookup yields CDR1 SGHDT and CDR2 YYEEEE. J was trimmed by 0 bases and V by 4 bases; bases with no gene match: 5. CDR3 DNA sequence: TGTGCCAGCAGCAGGTGGGACAGGGCCTCTGGAAACACCATATATTTT. This codes for CASSRWDRASGNTIYF.

The chain is built from TRBV11-2 and TRBJ1-2, with 10 bases that match TRBD1. The CDR3 spans 16 residues. CDR1 and CDR2 (germline): SGHAT, FQNNGV. V was pared by 5 bases and J by 3 bases, with 9 bases of the junction left unmatched. The CDR3 protein is CASSRLGQGYDYGYTF. The CDR3, as DNA: TGTGCCAGCAGCCGCCTGGGACAGGGGTATGACTATGGCTACACCTTC.

This clone turned up a few times. The chain carries TRBV29-1 and TRBJ1-5; 7 bases align to TRBD1. Trimming at V came to 5 bases and at J to 2 bases, leaving 3 bases not matched to a gene. Germline CDR1 SQVTM, CDR2 ANQGSEA. This CDR3 has 13 residues. The CDR3 sequence is CSVFDRGNQPQHF. The CDR3 DNA follows: TGCAGCGTTTTCGACAGGGGCAATCAGCCCCAGCATTTT. Variable domain in full (rest from reference TRBV29-1 and TRBJ1-5): SAVISQKPSRDICQRGTSLTIQCQVDSQVTMMFWYRQQPGQSLTLIATANQGSEATYESGFVIDKFPISRPNLTFSTLTVSNMSPEDSSIYLCSVFDRGNQPQHFGDGTRLSIL.

The chain couples TRBV30 to TRBJ2-3; a possible D gene is TRBD2 (5 bases). Germline CDR1 is GTSNPN and CDR2 is SVGIG (reference sequence). The CDR3 contains 15 residues. Trimming stripped 0 bases from V and 0 bases from J, with 10 bases between. This CDR3 is CAWSVRRTSTDTQYF. Here the CDR3 DNA reads TGTGCCTGGAGTGTACGAAGGACTAGCACAGATACGCAGTATTTT.

Concerning this clone: Different DNA sequences within this sample yield the same CDR3. V and J are TRBV9 and TRBJ2-2; TRBD2 aligns across 8 bases. This CDR3 region has 15 residues. V was pared by 0 bases and J by 5 bases, with 3 bases of the junction left unmatched. Germline loops: CDR1 SGDLS, CDR2 YYNGEE. CDR3 sequence reads: CASSVAGRGTGELFF. As DNA, the CDR3 is TGTGCCAGCAGCGTAGCCGGGAGGGGTACCGGGGAGCTGTTTTTT.

This clone came up a few times. The chain has TRBV13 and TRBJ2-5; 7 bases line up with TRBD2. CDR1 and CDR2 (germline): PRHDT, FYEKMQ (reference sequence). The CDR3 covers 14 residues. Losses at the gene ends were 7 bases for V and 2 bases for J; bases not matched to a gene: 7. DNA for the CDR3: TGTGCCAGCACCTCACGAGCGGGACAAGAGACCCAGTACTTC. The encoded protein is CASTSRAGQETQYF.

This clone turned up a few times. The V call is TRBV15, the J call TRBJ2-5; no clear D gene. Germline CDR1 LNHNV, CDR2 YYDKDF (reference sequence). The CDR3 extends over 14 amino acids. Deletions cut 1 base from V and 2 bases from J, with 8 bases between. CDR3 sequence reads: CATSRASVQETQYF. The CDR3 coding sequence is TGTGCCACCAGCAGAGCGTCAGTGCAAGAGACCCAGTACTTC.

This chain uses TRBV5-6 with TRBJ2-3; 8 bases are shared with TRBD1. The germline V gene has CDR1 SGHDT and CDR2 YYEEEE. The V gene end was trimmed by 0 bases and the J gene end by 1 base; junction bases not matched to a gene: 4. The CDR3 consists of 16 residues. CDR3 coding DNA: TGTGCCAGCAGCTTGGTTCCGGGACAGGGCACAGATACGCAGTATTTT. It yields the protein CASSLVPGQGTDTQYF.

In its sample, this clone was seen a few times. This sequence joins TRBV7-9 and TRBJ2-2, with 11 nucleotides matching TRBD2. Germline-derived CDR1 and CDR2 are SEHNR and FQNEAQ (reference sequence). The J segment lost 6 bases and the V segment lost 8 bases, leaving 8 bases of the junction unmatched. The CDR3 has 15 amino acids. CDR3 sequence: CASATPSGRSGELFF. CDR3 bases: TGTGCCAGCGCAACTCCTAGCGGGAGGTCCGGGGAGCTGTTTTTT.

This clone was observed a few times. The rearrangement uses TRBV7-9 and TRBJ2-1, with a tentative D call TRBD2 (6 bases). The V gene lost 4 bases and the J gene lost 7 bases, with 23 bases spanning the gap. CDR1 is SEHNR, CDR2 FQNEAQ, per germline (reference sequence). The CDR3 loop spans 17 amino acids. CDR3 sequence: CASSSGNRDSFANEQFF. As DNA, the CDR3 is TGTGCCAGCAGCTCGGGGAACCGGGACTCATTTGCTAATGAGCAGTTCTTC.

The rearrangement links TRBV6-1 to TRBJ1-1; D gene ambiguous. The CDR3 is 10 residues long. Trimming removed 8 bases from V and 6 bases from J, with 7 bases in between. Germline V gene data show CDR1 as MNHNS and CDR2 as SASEGT. CDR3 nucleotides: TGTGCCAGCGGTCTATCTGAAGCTTTCTTT. It is translated as CASGLSEAFF.

This clone was counted between two and nine times. The chain carries TRBV7-9 and TRBJ1-2; no definite D call. The CDR3 extends over 13 amino acids. Trimming pared 2 bases from V and 6 bases from J, leaving 10 bases between. From germline, CDR1 is SEHNR and CDR2 FQNEAQ (reference sequence). CDR3: CASSLSGRDGYTF. CDR3 bases: TGTGCCAGCAGCTTAAGTGGGAGGGATGGCTACACCTTC.